These T cell receptor beta chains were read from a single sample in a study of shared T cell receptors in the human thymus. Produced via immunoSEQ multiplex PCR; TCRdb's table is partial and in-frame only. The repertoire holds hundreds of thousands of clones, with roughly 94% as singletons. The sample consisted of thymocytes. The origin of the receptors is a human donor. CDR3s include the opening cysteine and the closing phenylalanine or tryptophan. A D gene is named only where the DNA matches it firmly. Where a row states a size, it is once, few, many or the class of an expanded clone; other rows omit it.

v_call	j_call	d_call	clone_size	cdr3_nt	cdr3_aa
TRBV28	TRBJ2-7	TRBD2	once	TGTGCCAGCACTTCCGGGACTAGCGGGAGGGGGAGCTCCTACGAGCAGTACTTC	CASTSGTSGRGSSYEQYF
TRBV13	TRBJ2-7	TRBD2	-	TGTGCCAGCAGCTTAGGTATTGCGGGAGGGGCCTACGAGCAGTACTTC	CASSLGIAGGAYEQYF
TRBV15	TRBJ2-4	-	few	TGTGCCACCAGCAGATGTGGGGCCCTAGCCAAAAACATTCAGTACTTC	CATSRCGALAKNIQYF
TRBV28	TRBJ1-1	-	-	TGTGCCAGCAGTTTTTCTGGGGGAAATAACACTGAAGCTTTCTTT	CASSFSGGNNTEAFF
TRBV27	TRBJ2-2	-	-	TGTGCCAGCAAGACAGTGGGCACCGGGGAGCTGTTTTTT	CASKTVGTGELFF
TRBV4-1	TRBJ2-3	-	-	TGCGCCAGCAGCCCCACCGTTAGGGAAAGACAGAGCACAGATACGCAGTATTTT	CASSPTVRERQSTDTQYF
TRBV19	TRBJ1-1	TRBD1	-	TGTGCCTGTAAACCGGGGGCAGGGGGGGACACTGAAGCTTTCTTT	CACKPGAGGDTEAFF
TRBV6-6	TRBJ1-3	-	-	TGTGCCAGCAGTTACGAACAGGGTGGAAACACCATATATTTT	CASSYEQGGNTIYF
TRBV30	TRBJ1-2	-	-	TGTGCCTGGAGTGAGCACGTAGGGAGAAGTGGCTACACCTTC	CAWSEHVGRSGYTF
TRBV30	TRBJ2-2	TRBD2	-	TGTGCCTGGACCCAGACTAGCGGGGGGGACACCGGGGAGCTGTTTTTT	CAWTQTSGGDTGELFF
TRBV7-2	TRBJ2-3	TRBD2	-	TGTGCCAGCAGCCACGGGGGGGATACGCAGTATTTT	CASSHGGDTQYF
TRBV4-1	TRBJ1-1	-	-	TGCGCCAGCAGCCAAGATTCAGAGCCGAGGAACACTGAAGCTTTCTTT	CASSQDSEPRNTEAFF
TRBV10-3	TRBJ2-7	-	-	TGTGCCATCAAACAGAGTTTCTACGAGGATCCGGGGATTCAGTACTTC	CAIKQSFYEDPGIQYF
TRBV11-2	TRBJ2-5	-	-	TGTGCCAGCAGCTTAGAAAGCCAAGAGACCCAGTACTTC	CASSLESQETQYF
TRBV28	TRBJ2-7	-	-	TGTGCCAGCAGTTTCGACCCCACCCCTGGGTACGAGCAGTACTTC	CASSFDPTPGYEQYF
TRBV5-1	TRBJ1-1	TRBD1	-	TGCGCCAGCAGCTGGGAAGGGGACAGTCCAGACATGAACACTGAAGCTTTCTTT	CASSWEGDSPDMNTEAFF